This T cell receptor (beta chain) was sequenced during a study of CD8 T cells in Susac syndrome. An amount of RNA that ranged from about 0.45 to 1 ug was reverse transcribed with random hexamers. TCRdb re-called the immunoSEQ multiplex PCR reads with MiXCR, one entry per CDR3 protein. The repertoire has 200,000 to 250,000 distinct CDR3 sequences, about 96% of them found once; the top ten carry 0.095%. This clonotype has just a few counts. Its antigen is currently unknown. Study observations and caveats: The study admitted that it had a relatively small number of individuals in its TCR sequencing and HLA analysis.

TEMRA cells were enriched by FACS, while CD8+ and CD4+ T cells were obtained through a negative isolation that was performed magnetically. This sequence originates from a human donor with multiple sclerosis. The sequenced sample was CD4+ T cells from PBMCs.

CDR3 region: CASSLTRDYNEQFF. CDR3 coding DNA: TGTGCCAGCAGCTTAACCAGGGATTACAATGAGCAGTTCTTC. V is TRBV11-2 and J is TRBJ2-1; tentative D call: TRBD1 (5 bases). Germline CDR1 and CDR2: SGHAT and FQNNGV. There are 14 residues in the CDR3. Deletions cut 2 bases from V and 4 bases from J, with 9 bases between.